This T cell receptor beta chain stems from a study of shared clonotypes between healthy human individuals. Study background: In total, the donors were two women and three men aged 18 to 49. Three plates were used per donor for CD4 naive, three for CD4 memory, two for CD8 naive and one for CD8 memory.

The ends were cut back, 1 base at V and 7 bases at J, with 13 bases in the middle. This CDR3 contains 14 residues. Germline lookup yields CDR1 SEHNR and CDR2 FQNEAQ (reference sequence). Concerning this clone: Its antigen is unknown.

Sequencing used immunoSEQ multiplex PCR; TCRdb keeps in-frame clones, though not all of them. This sample has about 2.2 million clones, with around 95% found just once. Study-level findings and limits: Of the naive CD4 clonotypes, approximately 5% were shared across several donors. The study found lower generation probabilities in non-shared clonotypes than in those shared by all four donors.

Naive CD8 cells comprised CD45RO-negative, CCR7-positively selected cells, excluding terminally differentiated effector memory CD45RA+ cells. The chain uses TRBV7-9 and TRBJ2-5, with D perhaps matching TRBD1 (5 bases). Sequencing input: naive CD8+ T cells from PBMCs. This sequence originates from a man aged 18 to 29 in good health. Some clones in this sample may be carry-over from other donors' samples. CDR3 protein: CASSLEAGHRTQYF. As DNA, the CDR3 is TGTGCCAGCAGCTTAGAGGCAGGGCATCGGACCCAGTACTTC. Drawing the rest from reference TRBV7-9 and TRBJ2-5, the complete variable domain is DTGVSQNPRHKITKRGQNVTFRCDPISEHNRLYWYRQTLGQGPEFLTYFQNEAQLEKSRLLSDRFSAERPKGSFSTLEIQRTEQGDSAMYLCASSLEAGHRTQYFGPGTRLLVL.